This record looks at one T cell receptor (beta chain) sequence and its context. Its antigen is undetermined. Cells sorted as Tregs were CD4+, CD25+ and CD127-/low. From germline, CDR1 is MGHRA and CDR2 YSYEKL. The V gene lost 3 bases and the J gene lost 1 base, with 12 bases spanning the gap. The CDR3 is 15 residues long. Study observations and caveats: The larger-cohort validation was restricted to a single TCR beta V-J rearrangement rather than whole repertoires. Tumor memory CD4+ T cell TCR gene usage was found to cluster with blood and lymph node memory CD4+ cells and with lymph node naive CD4+ cells. Tumor Tregs overlapped most with tumor, then blood, naive CD4+ cells.

Full-length variable regions came from constant-region reverse primers plus semi-nested Nested Universal Primer A PCR. TCRdb analysed the 5' RACE reads with MiXCR anew, one entry per CDR3 protein. The table includes about 43,000 distinct CDR3 sequences, roughly a fifth detected once. The material sequenced was Tregs sorted from a lymph node. The chain employs TRBV4-1 and TRBJ1-1, with D tentatively TRBD1 (5 bases). The sequence was obtained from a female donor with breast cancer. For the CDR3, the DNA is TGCGCCAGCAGCCAGTGGGTGGGGGAGAACACTGAAGCTTTCTTT. It yields the protein CASSQWVGENTEAFF.